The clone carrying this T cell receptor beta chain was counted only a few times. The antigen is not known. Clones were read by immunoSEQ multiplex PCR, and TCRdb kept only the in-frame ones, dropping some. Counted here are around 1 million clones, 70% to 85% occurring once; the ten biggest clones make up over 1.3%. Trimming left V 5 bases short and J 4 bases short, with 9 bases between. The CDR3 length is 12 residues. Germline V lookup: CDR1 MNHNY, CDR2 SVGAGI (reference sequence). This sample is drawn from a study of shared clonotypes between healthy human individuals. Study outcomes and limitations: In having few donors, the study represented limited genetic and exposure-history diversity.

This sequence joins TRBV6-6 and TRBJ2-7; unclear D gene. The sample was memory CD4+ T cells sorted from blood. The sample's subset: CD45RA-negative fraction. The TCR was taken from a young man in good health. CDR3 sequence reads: CASSTNSYEQYF. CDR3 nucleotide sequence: TGTGCCAGCAGTACCAATTCTTACGAGCAGTACTTC.